This TCR beta chain is from a study of Graves' ophthalmopathy and Graves' hyperthyroidism. Whole-study findings and limits: Most expanded clonotypes in thyroid above 0.001 frequency also showed up in blood.

The CDR3 loop spans 14 amino acids. V lost 6 bases and J 1 base, leaving 12 bases between the germline ends. RNA transcripts were the template, and TCR beta CDR3 regions were amplified from them. RT-PCR with HTBI primers came first, then second-round multiplex PCR. TCRdb reprocessed the multiplex PCR reads via MiXCR and lists one record per CDR3 protein. This table holds about 370,000 distinct CDR3 sequences, around 17% found once. This clonotype was seen repeatedly, ten times or more. The antigen is not known. Sample: peripheral blood. The chain employs TRBV12-3 or TRBV12-4 and TRBJ1-1; D gene unclear. This clonotype was sampled from a woman between 18 and 30 years old with Graves' ophthalmopathy. The CDR3 loop is CASSVGWGNTEAFF. CDR3 bases: TGTGCCAGCAGCGTCGGGTGGGGGAACACTGAAGCTTTCTTT.